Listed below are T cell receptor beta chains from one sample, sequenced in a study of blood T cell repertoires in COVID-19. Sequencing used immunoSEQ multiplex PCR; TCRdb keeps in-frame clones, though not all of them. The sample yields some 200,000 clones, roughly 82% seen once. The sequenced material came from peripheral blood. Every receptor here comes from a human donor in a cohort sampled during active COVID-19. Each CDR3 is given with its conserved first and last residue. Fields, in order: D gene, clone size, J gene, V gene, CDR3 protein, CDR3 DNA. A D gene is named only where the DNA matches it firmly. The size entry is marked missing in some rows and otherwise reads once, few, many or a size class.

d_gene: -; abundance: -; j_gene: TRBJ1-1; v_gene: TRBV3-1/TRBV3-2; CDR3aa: CASRRETRENPYTRNTEAFF; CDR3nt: TGTGCCAGCAGACGGGAGACACGTGAAAACCCCTATACTAGGAACACTGAAGCTTTCTTT
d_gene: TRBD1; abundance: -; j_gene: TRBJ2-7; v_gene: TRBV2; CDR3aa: CASSPSTGSYEQYF; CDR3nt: TGTGCCAGCAGTCCCTCGACAGGGTCCTACGAGCAGTACTTC
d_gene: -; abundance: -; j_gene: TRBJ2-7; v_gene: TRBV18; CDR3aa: CASSPTGREQYF; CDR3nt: TGTGCCAGCTCACCTACAGGCCGGGAGCAGTACTTC
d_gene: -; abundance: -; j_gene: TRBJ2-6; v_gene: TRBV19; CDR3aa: CASKIPSSGANVLTF; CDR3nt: TGTGCCAGTAAAATTCCTAGCTCTGGGGCCAACGTCCTGACTTTC
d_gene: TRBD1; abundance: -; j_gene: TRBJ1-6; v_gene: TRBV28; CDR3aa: CASSQGQGDNSPLHF; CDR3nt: TGTGCCAGCAGCCAGGGACAGGGGGATAATTCACCCCTCCACTTT
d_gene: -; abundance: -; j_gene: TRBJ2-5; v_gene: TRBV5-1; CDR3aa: CASSYNQETQYF; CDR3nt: TGCGCCAGCAGCTACAACCAAGAGACCCAGTACTTC
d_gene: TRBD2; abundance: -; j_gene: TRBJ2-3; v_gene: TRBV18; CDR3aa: CASSPGGGGTTDTQYF; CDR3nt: TGTGCCAGCTCACCCGGAGGCGGGGGGACCACAGATACGCAGTATTTT
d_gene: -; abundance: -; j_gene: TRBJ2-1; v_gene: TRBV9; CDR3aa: CASSVVVSGNNEQFF; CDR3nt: TGTGCCAGCAGCGTCGTTGTTAGCGGTAACAATGAGCAGTTCTTC
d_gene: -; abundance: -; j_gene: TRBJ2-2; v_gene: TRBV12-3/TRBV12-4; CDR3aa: CASSSTNTGELFF; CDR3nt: TGTGCCAGCAGTTCAACGAACACCGGGGAGCTGTTTTTT
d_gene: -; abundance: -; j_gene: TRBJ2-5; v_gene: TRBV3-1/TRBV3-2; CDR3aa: CASSASQETQYF; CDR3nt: TGTGCCAGCAGTGCTAGCCAAGAGACCCAGTACTTC
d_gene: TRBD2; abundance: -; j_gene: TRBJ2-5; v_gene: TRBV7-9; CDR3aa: CASSYSGGEYGTQYF; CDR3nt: TGTGCCAGCAGTTATTCCGGGGGGGAATATGGGACCCAGTACTTC
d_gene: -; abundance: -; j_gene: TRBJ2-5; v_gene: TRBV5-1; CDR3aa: CASRDRRSRGETQYF; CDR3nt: TGCGCCAGCAGGGATCGACGATCCCGCGGGGAGACCCAGTACTTC
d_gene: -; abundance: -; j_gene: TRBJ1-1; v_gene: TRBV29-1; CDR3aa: CSVGPGTLNTEAFF; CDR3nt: TGCAGCGTTGGTCCCGGGACACTGAACACTGAAGCTTTCTTT
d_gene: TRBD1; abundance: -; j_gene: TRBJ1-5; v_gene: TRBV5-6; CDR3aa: CASSITGGGNQPQHF; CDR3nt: TGTGCCAGCAGCATTACAGGGGGCGGGAATCAGCCCCAGCATTTT
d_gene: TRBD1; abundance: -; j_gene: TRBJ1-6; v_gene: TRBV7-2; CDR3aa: CASSLSGQGFSPLHF; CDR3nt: TGTGCCAGCAGCTTGTCGGGACAGGGGTTTTCACCCCTCCACTTT
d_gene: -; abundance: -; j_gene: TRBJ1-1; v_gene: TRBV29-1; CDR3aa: CSAGQSLNTEAFF; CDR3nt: TGCAGCGCAGGACAGTCTCTAAACACTGAAGCTTTCTTT
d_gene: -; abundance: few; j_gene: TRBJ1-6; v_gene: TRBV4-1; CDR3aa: CASRHPGNSPLHF; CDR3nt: TGCGCCAGCAGGCACCCAGGGAACTCACCCCTCCACTTT
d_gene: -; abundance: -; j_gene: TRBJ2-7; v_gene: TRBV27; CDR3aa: CASTPGAPRSVYEQYF; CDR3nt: TGTGCCAGCACGCCAGGGGCCCCGAGGAGTGTCTACGAGCAGTACTTC
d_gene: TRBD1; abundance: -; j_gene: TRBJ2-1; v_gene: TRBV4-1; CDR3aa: CASSLGAGGGEQFF; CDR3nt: TGCGCCAGCAGCCTCGGGGCAGGGGGCGGTGAGCAGTTCTTC
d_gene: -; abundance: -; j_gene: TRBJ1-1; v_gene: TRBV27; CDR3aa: CASSLWGQNTEAFF; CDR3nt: TGTGCCAGCAGTTTGTGGGGCCAGAACACTGAAGCTTTCTTT
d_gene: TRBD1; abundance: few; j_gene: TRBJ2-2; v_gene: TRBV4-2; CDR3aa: CASSPTGTGGELFF; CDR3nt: TGTGCCAGCAGCCCGACAGGGACCGGCGGGGAGCTGTTTTTT
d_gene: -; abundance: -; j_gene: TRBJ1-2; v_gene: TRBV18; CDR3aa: CASSPPSQGGYGYTF; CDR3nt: TGTGCCAGCTCACCACCGTCTCAAGGGGGCTATGGCTACACCTTC
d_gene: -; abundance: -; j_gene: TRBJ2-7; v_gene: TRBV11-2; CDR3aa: CASRPPGQAYEQYF; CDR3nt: TGTGCCAGCAGGCCCCCGGGACAAGCCTACGAGCAGTACTTC
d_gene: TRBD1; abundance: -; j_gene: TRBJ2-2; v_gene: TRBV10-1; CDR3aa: CASSESKQGDTGELFF; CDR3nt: TGCGCCAGCAGTGAGTCGAAACAGGGGGACACCGGGGAGCTGTTTTTT
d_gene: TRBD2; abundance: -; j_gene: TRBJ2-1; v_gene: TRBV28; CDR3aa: CASSFRLGAGAGNEQFF; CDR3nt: TGTGCCAGCAGTTTCCGTCTGGGAGCGGGAGCCGGCAATGAGCAGTTCTTC
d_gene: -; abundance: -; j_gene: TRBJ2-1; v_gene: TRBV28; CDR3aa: CASGEDRHNEQFF; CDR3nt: TGTGCCAGCGGGGAGGATCGGCACAATGAGCAGTTCTTC
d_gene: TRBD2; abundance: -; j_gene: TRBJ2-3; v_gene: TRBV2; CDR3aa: CASRRETTDTQYF; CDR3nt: TGTGCCAGCAGGCGGGAGACCACAGATACGCAGTATTTT
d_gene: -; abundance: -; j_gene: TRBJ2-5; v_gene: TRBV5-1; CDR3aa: CASSLPMDTIQETQYF; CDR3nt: TGCGCCAGCAGCTTGCCCATGGACACGATCCAAGAGACCCAGTACTTC
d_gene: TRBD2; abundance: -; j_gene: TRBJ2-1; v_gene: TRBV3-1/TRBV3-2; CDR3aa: CASSPQASGRRMYNEQFF; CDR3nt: TGTGCCAGCAGCCCGCAAGCTAGCGGGAGAAGAATGTACAATGAGCAGTTCTTC
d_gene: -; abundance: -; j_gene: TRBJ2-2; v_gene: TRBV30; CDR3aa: CAWNSGVHAGELFF; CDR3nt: TGTGCCTGGAACTCGGGAGTACACGCCGGGGAGCTGTTTTTT
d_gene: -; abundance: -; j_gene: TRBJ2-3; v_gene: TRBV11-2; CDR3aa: CASSLENKRFFRPDTQYF; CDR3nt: TGTGCCAGCAGCTTAGAGAATAAGAGGTTTTTTCGTCCAGATACGCAGTATTTT
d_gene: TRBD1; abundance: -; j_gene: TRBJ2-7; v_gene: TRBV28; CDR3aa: CATGQGRIGYEQYF; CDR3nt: TGTGCCACCGGACAGGGAAGAATAGGGTACGAGCAGTACTTC
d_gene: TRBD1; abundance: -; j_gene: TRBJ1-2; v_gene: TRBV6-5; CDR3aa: CASSPSGRGSYGYTF; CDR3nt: TGTGCCAGCAGCCCCTCCGGCAGGGGGAGCTATGGCTACACCTTC
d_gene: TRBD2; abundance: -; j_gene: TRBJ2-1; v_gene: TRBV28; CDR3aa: CASITYGGRAYNEQFF; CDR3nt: TGTGCCAGCATCACCTATGGCGGGAGGGCCTACAATGAGCAGTTCTTC
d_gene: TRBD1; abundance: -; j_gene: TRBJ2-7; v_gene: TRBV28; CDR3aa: CASETGASSYEQYF; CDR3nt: TGTGCCAGTGAAACAGGGGCTAGCTCCTACGAGCAGTACTTC
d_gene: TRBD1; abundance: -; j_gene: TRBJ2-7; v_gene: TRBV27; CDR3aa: CASSLTGAGRLEQYF; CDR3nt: TGTGCCAGCAGTTTAACAGGGGCAGGGCGTCTCGAGCAGTACTTC
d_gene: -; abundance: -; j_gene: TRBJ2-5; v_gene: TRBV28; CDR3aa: CASSFLFRGIGETQYF; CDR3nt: TGTGCCAGCAGTTTTTTATTTAGGGGCATAGGGGAGACCCAGTACTTC
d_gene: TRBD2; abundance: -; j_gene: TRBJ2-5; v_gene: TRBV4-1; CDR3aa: CASSRGGTSGYQETQYF; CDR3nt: TGCGCCAGCAGCCGCGGAGGGACTAGCGGGTACCAAGAGACCCAGTACTTC
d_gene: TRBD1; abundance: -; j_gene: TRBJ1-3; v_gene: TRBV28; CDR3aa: CASSLAGTGVGNTIYF; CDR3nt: TGTGCCAGCAGTTTAGCCGGGACAGGGGTCGGAAACACCATATATTTT
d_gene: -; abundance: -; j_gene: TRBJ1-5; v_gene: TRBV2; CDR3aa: CASRTYSNQPQHF; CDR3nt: TGTGCCAGCAGGACTTATAGCAATCAGCCCCAGCATTTT
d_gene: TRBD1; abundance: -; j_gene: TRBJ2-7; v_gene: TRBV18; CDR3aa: CASSPRGVGQGVKNSYEQYF; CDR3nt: TGTGCCAGCTCACCACGGGGGGTGGGACAGGGCGTAAAAAACTCCTACGAGCAGTACTTC
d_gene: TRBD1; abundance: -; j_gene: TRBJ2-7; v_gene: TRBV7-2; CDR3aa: CASSLTGTTYEQYF; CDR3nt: TGTGCCAGCAGCTTGACAGGGACAACCTACGAGCAGTACTTC
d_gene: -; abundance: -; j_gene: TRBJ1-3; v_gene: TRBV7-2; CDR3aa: CASSSTGPLFGNTIYF; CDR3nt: TGTGCCAGCAGCTCGACAGGTCCTCTATTCGGAAACACCATATATTTT
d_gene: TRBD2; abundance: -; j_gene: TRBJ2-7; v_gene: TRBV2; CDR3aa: CASSELAGGHAEQYF; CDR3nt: TGTGCCAGCAGTGAACTCGCGGGAGGTCATGCCGAGCAGTACTTC
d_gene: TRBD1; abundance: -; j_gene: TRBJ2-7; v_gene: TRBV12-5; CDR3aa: CASSGQGPTKQYF; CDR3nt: TGTGCTAGTTCGGGACAGGGCCCTACGAAGCAGTACTTC
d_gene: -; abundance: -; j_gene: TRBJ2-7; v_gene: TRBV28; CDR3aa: CASSLFQQGVKQYF; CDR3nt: TGTGCCAGCAGTTTATTTCAGCAGGGTGTAAAGCAGTACTTC
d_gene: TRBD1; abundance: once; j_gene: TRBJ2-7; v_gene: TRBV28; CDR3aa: CASSSWGQGTAYEQYF; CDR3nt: TGTGCCAGCAGTTCCTGGGGACAGGGAACGGCCTACGAGCAGTACTTC
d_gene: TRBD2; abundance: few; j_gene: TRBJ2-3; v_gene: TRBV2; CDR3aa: CAGKREINPDTQYF; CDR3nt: TGTGCCGGCAAGCGGGAGATTAACCCAGATACGCAGTATTTT
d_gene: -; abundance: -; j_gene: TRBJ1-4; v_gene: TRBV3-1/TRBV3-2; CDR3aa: CASSHMGPQGARREKLFF; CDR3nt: TGTGCCAGCAGCCATATGGGCCCCCAAGGGGCGCGAAGGGAAAAACTGTTTTTT
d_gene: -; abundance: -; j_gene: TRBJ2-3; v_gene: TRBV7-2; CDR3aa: CASSSPLQGVRTDTQYF; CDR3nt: TGTGCCAGCAGCTCCCCTCTACAGGGCGTTCGCACAGATACGCAGTATTTT